These 22 T cell receptor beta chains were sequenced from one sample in a study of T cells in women clearing cervical HPV infection. Clones were read by immunoSEQ multiplex PCR, and TCRdb kept only the in-frame ones, dropping some. Found here are about 25,000 clones; the top ten clones hold roughly 6.8%. The sample taken for sequencing was blood buffy coat. The receptors originated from a woman between 18 and 70 years old with a cervical HPV16 infection that either progressed to CIN3+ or cleared (not recorded which).

Note on this clone: Read sequence stops 3 residues before the CDR3 end, and the germline J gene provides the missing end. The chain employs TRBV2 and TRBJ1-3, with 9 bases identical to TRBD1. With 6 bases clipped from V and 7 bases from J, the junction kept 7 bases outside the gene matches. This CDR3 is 14 amino acids long. Germline CDR1 is SNHLY and CDR2 is FYNNEI. The CDR3 region is CASRVDRGTNTIYF. The DNA read from the CDR3 is TGTGCCAGCAGAGTGGACAGGGGAACGAACACC.

To note about this clone: The read terminates 3 residues ahead of where the CDR3 ends, so the germline J gene completes it. The chain has TRBV19 and TRBJ2-7; a weak D match, TRBD1 (6 bases). There are 12 residues in the CDR3. The V and J ends lost 4 bases and 4 bases respectively, with 8 bases between them. Per germline, CDR1 LNHDA and CDR2 SQIVND (reference sequence). CDR3 DNA (partial): TGTGCCAGTAGTAAACAGGGTTACGAG. Translation: CASSKQGYE. The full CDR3 protein is CASSKQGYEQYF.

With regard to this clone: Sequencing ends 3 residues short of the CDR3 end; the germline J gene provides the rest. This sequence joins TRBV19 and TRBJ1-1; TRBD1 matches 7 bases. V lost 7 bases to trimming and J lost 0 bases; unmatched junction nucleotides: 8. This CDR3 has 15 residues. Germline V CDR1 and CDR2: LNHDA, SQIVND (reference sequence). CDR3 loop: CASIRTGIMNTEAFF. Incomplete CDR3 DNA: TGTGCCAGTATTCGGACAGGTATCATGAACACTGAA.

In regard to this clone: The read gets to within 3 residues of the CDR3 end, and the germline J gene fills in the rest. The chain couples TRBV7-9 to TRBJ2-5; D call uncertain. Germline-derived CDR1 and CDR2 are SEHNR and FQNEAQ (reference sequence). The CDR3 consists of 15 residues. The CDR3 spells CASSLRRLGTDTQYF. The CDR3 bases that were read are TGTGCCAGCAGCTTACGTCGGCTCGGCACAGATACC.

To note about this clone: The read stops 3 residues short of the end of the CDR3; the missing end is completed from the germline J gene. The chain combines TRBV11-3 with TRBJ1-1; possibly TRBD1 for D (6 bases). The CDR3 extends over 13 amino acids. V lost 2 bases to trimming and J lost 7 bases, with 11 bases between them. Germline CDR1 reads SGHNT; CDR2 reads YENEEA. The CDR3 here is CASSLSPGVEAFF. The sequenced CDR3 bases are TGTGCCAGCAGCTTATCCCCAGGGGTTGAA.

Comments on this clone: The read falls 3 residues short of the CDR3 end, and the missing part is taken from the germline J gene. The rearrangement links TRBV4-1 to TRBJ2-6, with TRBD2 identical over 8 bases. V shed 3 bases and J 0 bases; nucleotides not matched to a gene: 4. This CDR3 is 17 amino acids long. The germline V gene has CDR1 MGHRA and CDR2 YSYEKL. The CDR3 protein is CASSQGGGPSGANVLTF. The DNA read from the CDR3 is TGCGCCAGCAGCCAGGGCGGGGGGCCCTCTGGGGCCAACGTC.

Details on this clone: The CDR3 end falls 3 residues outside the read, so it is completed with the germline J gene. The chain couples TRBV2 to TRBJ2-7, with D possibly being TRBD1 (6 bases). In germline, CDR1 is SNHLY, CDR2 FYNNEI. The CDR3 is 13 amino acids. Trimming took off 4 bases at V and 1 base at J, with 8 bases between the two ends. CDR3 sequence reads: CASSGQVSYEQYF. The CDR3 DNA, read in part, is TGTGCCAGCAGTGGACAGGTTTCCTACGAG.

For this clone: The CDR3 goes on 3 residues after the read ends, and that part is filled in from the germline J gene. The V and J genes are TRBV11-1 and TRBJ2-7; TRBD1 aligns across 7 bases. In germline, CDR1 is SGHAT, CDR2 FQDESV (reference sequence). J gave up 3 bases and V 2 bases, and 4 bases lay outside the gene matches. The CDR3 covers 14 residues. CDR3: CASSLRQGIYEQYF. The CDR3 bases that were read are TGTGCCAGCAGCTTAAGACAGGGTATCTACGAG.

In regard to this clone: The CDR3 end falls 3 residues outside the read, so it is completed with the germline J gene. This rearrangement joins TRBV5-1 to TRBJ2-7, with D perhaps TRBD1 (6 bases). Trimming took 3 bases from V and 5 from J, leaving 18 bases between them. The CDR3 is made up of 15 amino acids. The germline gives CDR1 SGHRS, CDR2 YFSETQ. CDR3 DNA, as far as it was read: TGCGCCAGCAGCTCACAGGGTCAAGTGTCCGACGAG. Encoded protein: CASSSQGQVSDE. From start to end, the CDR3 is CASSSQGQVSDEQYF.

As regards this clone: The read terminates 3 residues before the CDR3 end, so the remaining end is supplied by the germline J gene. The chain employs TRBV2 and TRBJ2-2; D is unresolved. This CDR3 has 12 residues. Germline lookup yields CDR1 SNHLY and CDR2 FYNNEI. V lost 8 bases, J lost 4 bases, and 8 bases lay in between. The CDR3: CASAYTTGELFF. The sequenced part of the CDR3 DNA is TGTGCCAGCGCTTACACCACCGGGGAG.

A note on this clone: The CDR3 end is not reached by the read, which stops 3 residues before it; the germline J gene fills it in. The V gene is TRBV4-1, the J gene TRBJ1-4; TRBD1 aligns across 7 bases. Per the germline V gene, CDR1 is MGHRA and CDR2 is YSYEKL. This CDR3 contains 16 residues. Germline trimming cut 4 bases from V and 7 bases from J; bases unmatched to any gene: 12. CDR3 DNA, as far as it was read: TGCGCCAGCAGCCGACAGACAGGGCTAGAGGGTGAAAAA. Translated, it gives CASSRQTGLEGEK. Given in full, the CDR3 is CASSRQTGLEGEKLFF.

A remark on this clone: From the germline J gene comes the end of the CDR3, since the read stops 3 residues before it. The chain recombines TRBV20-1 with TRBJ1-2, with TRBD1 matching 8 bases. Germline assignment: CDR1 DFQATT and CDR2 SNEGSKA (reference sequence). This CDR3 is built from 13 residues. This CDR3 reads CSAGTQGAGGYTF. CDR3 bases read: TGCAGTGCTGGGACCCAGGGGGCCGGAGGC.

As regards this clone: Read sequence stops 3 residues before the CDR3 end, and the germline J gene provides the missing end. This chain connects TRBV6-4 to TRBJ1-1; D gene uncertain. The germline V and J ends were trimmed by 6 bases and 1 base, with 12 bases remaining between them. CDR3 length: 14 residues. In germline, CDR1 is MRHNA, CDR2 SNTAGT. The CDR3 DNA, read in part, is TGTGCCAGCAGGGCCCAAGGGTGGAACACTGAA. The encoded protein is CASRAQGWNTE. The whole CDR3 protein is CASRAQGWNTEAFF.

CDR3 bases read: TGCGCCAGCAGCCAAGATACTTACGAGACC. Its translation is CASSQDTYET. The full CDR3 protein reads CASSQDTYETQYF. The chain couples TRBV4-1 to TRBJ2-5; D not resolved. Read data end 3 residues before the CDR3 end; the end is taken from the germline J gene. This CDR3 has 13 residues. V dropped 0 bases and J dropped 5 bases, with 7 bases sitting between them. Germline values: CDR1 MGHRA, CDR2 YSYEKL.

Points on this clone: The read terminates 3 residues ahead of where the CDR3 ends, so the germline J gene completes it. The genes are TRBV18 and TRBJ2-2; TRBD1 matches at 11 bases. The CDR3 covers 15 residues. Germline V gene lookup returns CDR1 KGHSH and CDR2 LQKENI. The CDR3 DNA, read in part, is TGTGCCAGCTCACCGGGACAGGGGGACGTTTCACCG. It specifies CASSPGQGDVSP. The full CDR3 protein reads CASSPGQGDVSPLFF. Using reference TRBV18 and TRBJ2-2 for the parts outside the CDR3, the full variable domain is NAGVMQNPRHLVRRRGQEARLRCSPMKGHSHVYWYRQLPEEGLKFMVYLQKENIIDESGMPKERFSAEFPKEGPSILRIQQVVRGDSAAYFCASSPGQGDVSPLFFGEGSRLTVL.

In regard to this clone: The read terminates 3 residues ahead of where the CDR3 ends, so the germline J gene completes it. V is TRBV13 and J is TRBJ2-4; D tentatively fits TRBD1 or TRBD2 (5 bases each). Germline V CDR1 and CDR2: PRHDT, FYEKMQ (reference sequence). This CDR3 is 13 amino acids long. Here the CDR3 reads CASSLEARETQYF. The covered CDR3 bases are TGTGCCAGCAGCTTAGAAGCCAGGGAGACT.

On this clone itself: The read ends 3 residues shy of where the CDR3 ends; the end is completed using the germline J gene. The genes are TRBV19 and TRBJ2-1, with 15 bases fitting TRBD2. Germline-derived CDR1 and CDR2 are LNHDA and SQIVND (reference sequence). The CDR3 length is 17 residues. V shed 4 bases and J 7 bases; nucleotides not matched to a gene: 8. This CDR3 reads CASSNRVGLAGGNEQFF. Incomplete CDR3 DNA: TGTGCCAGTAGTAACAGGGTGGGACTAGCGGGAGGAAATGAG.

On this clone itself: The read gets to within 3 residues of the CDR3 end, and the germline J gene fills in the rest. The chain carries TRBV12-3 or TRBV12-4 and TRBJ2-1; 11 bases agree with TRBD1. V trimming: 3 bases; J trimming: 8 bases; junction bases outside the gene matches: 3. The CDR3 covers 14 residues. Incomplete CDR3 DNA: TGTGCCAGCAGTTTGTTGGGACAGGGGGATGAG. Translation: CASSLLGQGDE. In full, the CDR3 is CASSLLGQGDEQFF.

In regard to this clone: The CDR3 goes on 3 residues after the read ends, and that part is filled in from the germline J gene. The chain joins TRBV18 to TRBJ1-2; D is uncertain. The CDR3 totals 14 residues. Germline V lookup: CDR1 KGHSH, CDR2 LQKENI. CDR3 amino acids: CASSPKLAQGDYTF. CDR3 DNA (partial): TGTGCCAGCTCACCAAAACTAGCGCAAGGTGAC.

To note about this clone: The CDR3 end is not reached by the read, which stops 3 residues before it; the germline J gene fills it in. The sample carries other DNA sequences with the same CDR3. V usage is TRBV7-9 and J usage is TRBJ2-4; D ambiguous. This CDR3 contains 13 residues. Germline values: CDR1 SEHNR, CDR2 FQNEAQ (reference sequence). CDR3 DNA, as far as it was read: TGTGCCAGCAGCTTAGGCGGTAACTATGGT. Its protein is CASSLGGNYG. The full-length CDR3 reads as CASSLGGNYGQYF.

A word on this clone: The sequence runs out 3 residues before the end of the CDR3; the remainder is reconstructed from the germline J gene. V gene TRBV29-1 combines with J gene TRBJ2-7; D uncertain. Trimming shortened V by 1 base and J by 2 bases, and 3 bases separated the two germline ends. This CDR3 comprises 11 residues. Germline assignment: CDR1 SQVTM and CDR2 ANQGSEA. The chain's CDR3 is CSVEAAYEQYF. The part of the CDR3 DNA that was read is TGCAGCGTTGAAGCGGCCTACGAG.

As concerns this clone: The read ends 3 residues early relative to the CDR3; the germline J gene fills the gap. The rearrangement joins TRBV20-1 to TRBJ1-3; D is undetermined. The CDR3 sequence is 12 residues long. Germline V gene data show CDR1 as DFQATT and CDR2 as SNEGSKA (reference sequence). CDR3 DNA (partial): TGCAGTGCTAGAGCGGATAGCGGGAGT. The encoded protein is CSARADSGS. The full CDR3 protein reads CSARADSGSIYF.